A selection of T cell receptor beta chains follows, all from one sample in a study of T cell repertoires in cytomegalovirus infection. MiXCR was run by TCRdb on the reads, yielding one entry per CDR3 protein. Among around 750,000 distinct CDR3 sequences listed, around a third were seen once. No antigen is known for these receptors. Sequencing used cultured CD8+ T cells from PBMCs, obtained from culture after CMV antigen stimulation. The source of these receptors is a human donor in good health (CMV status not recorded). Some clones in this sample may be carry-over from other donors' samples. The CDR3 runs from the conserved cysteine through the conserved F or W. Fields, in order: CDR3 DNA, CDR3 protein, J gene, D gene, clone size, V gene. The D gene is left open where the match is weak. Rows may omit the clone size; those that give it use once, few, many or a size class.

CDR3 DNA: TGTGCCAGCAGTACCTCTCGGGGGACAGGGGTTTTCGGGGGGCTCAACACCGGGGAGCTGTTTTTT
CDR3 protein: CASSTSRGTGVFGGLNTGELFF
J gene: TRBJ2-2
D gene: TRBD1
clone size: NA
V gene: TRBV28

CDR3 DNA: TGCAGCGTTCGGGACAGGGGTTTAGGCTACACCTTC
CDR3 protein: CSVRDRGLGYTF
J gene: TRBJ1-2
D gene: TRBD1
clone size: NA
V gene: TRBV29-1

CDR3 DNA: TGTGCCAGCAGCCAAGCAAGGGAGAACACTGAAGCTTTCTTT
CDR3 protein: CASSQARENTEAFF
J gene: TRBJ1-1
D gene: NA
clone size: many
V gene: TRBV4-2

CDR3 DNA: TGTGCCAGCAGCCCTCCAGGCGCGGCAACTTATAATTCACCCCTCCACTTT
CDR3 protein: CASSPPGAATYNSPLHF
J gene: TRBJ1-6
D gene: NA
clone size: NA
V gene: TRBV6-1

CDR3 DNA: TGTGCCACCAGCATTTCCCGGGGGATCCAAGAGACCCAGTACTTC
CDR3 protein: CATSISRGIQETQYF
J gene: TRBJ2-5
D gene: NA
clone size: NA
V gene: TRBV15

CDR3 DNA: TGTGCCAGCAGCTTAGGGTCCCAGCGGGGGCCGCGTGATACGCAGTATTTT
CDR3 protein: CASSLGSQRGPRDTQYF
J gene: TRBJ2-3
D gene: TRBD2
clone size: many
V gene: TRBV7-2

CDR3 DNA: TGTGCCAGCAGCTGGGGGGAGGGGCCACCCCTCCACTTT
CDR3 protein: CASSWGEGPPLHF
J gene: TRBJ1-6
D gene: NA
clone size: NA
V gene: TRBV6-5

CDR3 DNA: TGTGCCAGCAGTTTAAGTTCACAGGGTGTGAATGAGCAGTTCTTC
CDR3 protein: CASSLSSQGVNEQFF
J gene: TRBJ2-1
D gene: NA
clone size: few
V gene: TRBV27

CDR3 DNA: TGTGCCAGCAGCTTAGCTGGCTACGGGGAGCTGTTTTTT
CDR3 protein: CASSLAGYGELFF
J gene: TRBJ2-2
D gene: NA
clone size: few
V gene: TRBV11-1

CDR3 DNA: TGTGCTAGCGCCCGTGGGGACACTAGCACAGATACGCAGTATTTT
CDR3 protein: CASARGDTSTDTQYF
J gene: TRBJ2-3
D gene: NA
clone size: NA
V gene: TRBV7-7

CDR3 DNA: TGTGCCAGCACCTTGACAGCGCGACAGGGAGGGTCGGAGACCCAGTACTTC
CDR3 protein: CASTLTARQGGSETQYF
J gene: TRBJ2-5
D gene: NA
clone size: many
V gene: TRBV5-4

CDR3 DNA: TGTGCCAGCAGCCGCCGGGAAGATTGGACGCAGTATTTT
CDR3 protein: CASSRREDWTQYF
J gene: TRBJ2-3
D gene: NA
clone size: many
V gene: TRBV7-9

CDR3 DNA: TGTGCCAGTAGCTCAGGCAGTCACATCTCCTACAATGAGCAGTTCTTC
CDR3 protein: CASSSGSHISYNEQFF
J gene: TRBJ2-1
D gene: NA
clone size: NA
V gene: TRBV5-6

CDR3 DNA: TGTGCCAGCAGCCGCACGAGCAGGGGGCGCGGCTATGGCTACACCTTC
CDR3 protein: CASSRTSRGRGYGYTF
J gene: TRBJ1-2
D gene: TRBD1
clone size: NA
V gene: TRBV7-9

CDR3 DNA: TGCGCCAGCAGCCTTCGGACTAGTCCTTACAATGAGCAGTTCTTC
CDR3 protein: CASSLRTSPYNEQFF
J gene: TRBJ2-1
D gene: TRBD2
clone size: NA
V gene: TRBV4-3

CDR3 DNA: TGTGCCAGTAGTATCCTGAGTCGTAACTATGGCTACACCTTC
CDR3 protein: CASSILSRNYGYTF
J gene: TRBJ1-2
D gene: NA
clone size: NA
V gene: TRBV19

CDR3 DNA: TGCGCCAGCAGCCAAGGGACTAGTAACGAGCAGTACTTC
CDR3 protein: CASSQGTSNEQYF
J gene: TRBJ2-7
D gene: TRBD2
clone size: NA
V gene: TRBV4-1

CDR3 DNA: TGTGCCAGCAGTTCCGGACAGGGGGGGGGGTATAGCAATCAGCCCCAGCATTTT
CDR3 protein: CASSSGQGGGYSNQPQHF
J gene: TRBJ1-5
D gene: TRBD1
clone size: few
V gene: TRBV27

CDR3 DNA: TGTGCCAGCAGCCAGGTCGGGACTTCCTCCTACAATGAGCAGTTCTTC
CDR3 protein: CASSQVGTSSYNEQFF
J gene: TRBJ2-1
D gene: NA
clone size: NA
V gene: TRBV3-1

CDR3 DNA: TGTGCCAGCAGGGGACTAGCGGGGGGCACAGATACGCAGTATTTT
CDR3 protein: CASRGLAGGTDTQYF
J gene: TRBJ2-3
D gene: TRBD2
clone size: NA
V gene: TRBV6-5

CDR3 DNA: TGTGCCAGCAGTTCCGGAGAATGGGACAGGGTGGTCTATGGCTACACCTTC
CDR3 protein: CASSSGEWDRVVYGYTF
J gene: TRBJ1-2
D gene: TRBD1
clone size: NA
V gene: TRBV7-2

CDR3 DNA: TGTGCCAGCACCACTCCAACGGGACAGGGAGGTTGGGAGCAGTACTTC
CDR3 protein: CASTTPTGQGGWEQYF
J gene: TRBJ2-7
D gene: TRBD1
clone size: NA
V gene: TRBV5-8

CDR3 DNA: TGCAGTGCTAGAGATCAGTCCGTGAACACTGAAGCTTTCTTT
CDR3 protein: CSARDQSVNTEAFF
J gene: TRBJ1-1
D gene: NA
clone size: NA
V gene: TRBV20-1

CDR3 DNA: TGTGCCAGCAGCAAGACAGCTGAAGCTTTCTTT
CDR3 protein: CASSKTAEAFF
J gene: TRBJ1-1
D gene: NA
clone size: NA
V gene: TRBV7-6

CDR3 DNA: TGTGCCAGCAGTTACTCGGACGGCGACTCTACTGAAGCTTTCTTT
CDR3 protein: CASSYSDGDSTEAFF
J gene: TRBJ1-1
D gene: NA
clone size: NA
V gene: TRBV6-6

CDR3 DNA: TGTGCCATCAGTGAGACAGGGCAAGACCTACTCTATGGCTACACCTTC
CDR3 protein: CAISETGQDLLYGYTF
J gene: TRBJ1-2
D gene: NA
clone size: few
V gene: TRBV10-3

CDR3 DNA: TGTGCCAGCAGTTTATCTCACGGGACAGGGTCGTATGGCTACACCTTC
CDR3 protein: CASSLSHGTGSYGYTF
J gene: TRBJ1-2
D gene: TRBD1
clone size: NA
V gene: TRBV6-8

CDR3 DNA: TGTGCCAGCAGCTTAGAAACGGGATTCTACGAGCAGTACTTC
CDR3 protein: CASSLETGFYEQYF
J gene: TRBJ2-7
D gene: NA
clone size: many
V gene: TRBV7-8

CDR3 DNA: TGCAGTGCTAGAGATCCTGAAGGGAGAGGGTATGGCTACACCTTC
CDR3 protein: CSARDPEGRGYGYTF
J gene: TRBJ1-2
D gene: NA
clone size: few
V gene: TRBV20-1

CDR3 DNA: TGTGCCAGCAGGGATCATCTAGCGGGGGGCGACTACGAGCAGTACTTC
CDR3 protein: CASRDHLAGGDYEQYF
J gene: TRBJ2-7
D gene: TRBD2
clone size: many
V gene: TRBV6-1

CDR3 DNA: TGTGCCAGCAGTCCTATTGGGACAGGGGGCTCGAAGACCCAGTACTTC
CDR3 protein: CASSPIGTGGSKTQYF
J gene: TRBJ2-5
D gene: TRBD1
clone size: NA
V gene: TRBV27

CDR3 DNA: TGTGCCAGCAGCAAATACAGGGCCCCCCGACCCGATGAGCAGTTCTTC
CDR3 protein: CASSKYRAPRPDEQFF
J gene: TRBJ2-1
D gene: NA
clone size: many
V gene: TRBV7-8

CDR3 DNA: TGTGCCAGCACGGGACACTATAATTCACCCCTCCACTTT
CDR3 protein: CASTGHYNSPLHF
J gene: TRBJ1-6
D gene: NA
clone size: few
V gene: TRBV6-5

CDR3 DNA: TGCAGTGCTAGAGATCAGGAGTTCACCGGGGAGCTGTTTTTT
CDR3 protein: CSARDQEFTGELFF
J gene: TRBJ2-2
D gene: NA
clone size: NA
V gene: TRBV20-1

CDR3 DNA: TGTACCAGCAGCCTCACTGAAGGGGGTTACGGGAACACTGAAGCTTTCTTT
CDR3 protein: CTSSLTEGGYGNTEAFF
J gene: TRBJ1-1
D gene: NA
clone size: NA
V gene: TRBV5-6

CDR3 DNA: TGTGCCAGCAGCCAAGATCTCCACGATGGGGAGGCCTATAATTCACCCCTCCACTTT
CDR3 protein: CASSQDLHDGEAYNSPLHF
J gene: TRBJ1-6
D gene: NA
clone size: NA
V gene: TRBV4-2

CDR3 DNA: TGTGCCAGCAGTTACCGTACAGGGGCGGCCTACGAGCAGTACTTC
CDR3 protein: CASSYRTGAAYEQYF
J gene: TRBJ2-7
D gene: TRBD1
clone size: NA
V gene: TRBV6-5

CDR3 DNA: TGTGCCAGCAGCCCACCCAGGTTTCCCATGGTCACTGAAGCTTTCTTT
CDR3 protein: CASSPPRFPMVTEAFF
J gene: TRBJ1-1
D gene: NA
clone size: few
V gene: TRBV7-9

CDR3 DNA: TGTGCCAGCAGCTTGATTTCCGACAGTTACTATGGCTACACCTTC
CDR3 protein: CASSLISDSYYGYTF
J gene: TRBJ1-2
D gene: NA
clone size: few
V gene: TRBV5-4